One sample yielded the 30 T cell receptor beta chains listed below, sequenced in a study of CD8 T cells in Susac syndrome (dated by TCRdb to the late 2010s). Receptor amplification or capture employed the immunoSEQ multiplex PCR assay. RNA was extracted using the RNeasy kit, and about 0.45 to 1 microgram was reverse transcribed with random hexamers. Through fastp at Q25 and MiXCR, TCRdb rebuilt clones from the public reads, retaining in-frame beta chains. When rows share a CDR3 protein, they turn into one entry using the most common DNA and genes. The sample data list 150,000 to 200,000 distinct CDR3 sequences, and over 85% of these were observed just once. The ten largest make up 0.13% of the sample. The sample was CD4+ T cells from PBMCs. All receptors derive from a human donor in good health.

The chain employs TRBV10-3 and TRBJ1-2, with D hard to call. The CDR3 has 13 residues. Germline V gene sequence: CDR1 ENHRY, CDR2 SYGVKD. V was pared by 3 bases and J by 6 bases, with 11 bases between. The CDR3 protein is CAISDPSSNGYTF. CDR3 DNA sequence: TGTGCCATCAGTGACCCTTCTTCGAATGGCTACACCTTC.

The CDR3 DNA follows: TGTGCCACGGCGGACTCCAGCACAGATACGCAGTATTTT. This gives the protein CATADSSTDTQYF. The chain recombines TRBV24-1 with TRBJ2-3; perhaps TRBD2 as D (5 bases). The germline gives CDR1 KGHDR, CDR2 SFDVKD. This CDR3 is built from 13 residues. Trimming took off 10 bases at V and 0 bases at J, with 10 bases between the two ends.

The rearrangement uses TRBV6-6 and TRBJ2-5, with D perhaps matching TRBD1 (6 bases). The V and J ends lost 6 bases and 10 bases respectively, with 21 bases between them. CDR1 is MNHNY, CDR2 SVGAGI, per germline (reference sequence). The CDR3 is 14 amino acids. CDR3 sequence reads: CASSDVGKDRNQYF. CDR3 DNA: TGTGCCAGCAGCGACGTGGGTAAAGACAGGAACCAGTACTTC.

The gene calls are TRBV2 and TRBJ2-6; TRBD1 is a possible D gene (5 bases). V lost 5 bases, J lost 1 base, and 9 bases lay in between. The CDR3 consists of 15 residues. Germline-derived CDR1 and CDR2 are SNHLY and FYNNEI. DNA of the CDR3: TGTGCCAGCAGTCGACAGATTTCTGGGGCCAACGTCCTGACTTTC. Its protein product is CASSRQISGANVLTF.

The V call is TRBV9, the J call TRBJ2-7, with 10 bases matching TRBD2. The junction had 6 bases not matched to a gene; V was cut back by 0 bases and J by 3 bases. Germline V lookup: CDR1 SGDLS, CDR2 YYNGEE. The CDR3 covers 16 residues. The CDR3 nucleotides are TGTGCCAGCAGCGTAGCTAGCGGGGGTCAGTACTACGAGCAGTACTTC. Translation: CASSVASGGQYYEQYF.

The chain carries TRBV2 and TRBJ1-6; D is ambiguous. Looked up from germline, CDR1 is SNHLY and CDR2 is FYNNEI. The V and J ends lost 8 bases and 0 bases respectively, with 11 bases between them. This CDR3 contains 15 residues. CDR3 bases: TGTGCCAGCCTTCCCGACATCTCCTATAATTCACCCCTCCACTTT. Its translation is CASLPDISYNSPLHF.

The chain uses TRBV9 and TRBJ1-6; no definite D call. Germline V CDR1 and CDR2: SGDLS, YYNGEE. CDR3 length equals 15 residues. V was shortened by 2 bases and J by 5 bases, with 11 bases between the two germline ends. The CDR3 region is CASSVSPNNNSPLHF. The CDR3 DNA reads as TGTGCCAGCAGCGTTAGTCCGAATAATAATTCACCCCTCCACTTT.

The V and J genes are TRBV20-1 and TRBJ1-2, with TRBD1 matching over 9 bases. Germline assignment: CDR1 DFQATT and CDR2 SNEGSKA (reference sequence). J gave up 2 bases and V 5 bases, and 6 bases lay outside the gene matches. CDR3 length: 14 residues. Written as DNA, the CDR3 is TGCAGTGCTCAACAGGGGGCTGAAAACTATGGCTACACCTTC. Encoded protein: CSAQQGAENYGYTF.

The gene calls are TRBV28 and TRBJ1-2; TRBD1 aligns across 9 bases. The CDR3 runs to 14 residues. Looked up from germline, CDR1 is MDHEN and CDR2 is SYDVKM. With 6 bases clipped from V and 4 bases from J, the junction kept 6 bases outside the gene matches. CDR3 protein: CASRRTGQGYGYTF. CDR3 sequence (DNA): TGTGCCAGCAGGCGAACGGGACAGGGCTATGGCTACACCTTC.

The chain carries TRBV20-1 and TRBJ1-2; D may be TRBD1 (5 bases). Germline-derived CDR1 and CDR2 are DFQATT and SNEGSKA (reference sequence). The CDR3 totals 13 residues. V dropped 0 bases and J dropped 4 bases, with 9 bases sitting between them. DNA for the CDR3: TGCAGTGCTAGAGAGGGGCCGGGCTATGGCTACACCTTC. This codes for CSAREGPGYGYTF.

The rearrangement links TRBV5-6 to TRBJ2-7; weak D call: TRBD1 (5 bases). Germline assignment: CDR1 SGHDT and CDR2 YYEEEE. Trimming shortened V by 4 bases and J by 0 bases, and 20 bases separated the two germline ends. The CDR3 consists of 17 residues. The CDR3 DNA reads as TGTGCCAGCAGCGTTGTGCTAGAAGGGCAGGGCTCCTACGAGCAGTACTTC. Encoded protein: CASSVVLEGQGSYEQYF.

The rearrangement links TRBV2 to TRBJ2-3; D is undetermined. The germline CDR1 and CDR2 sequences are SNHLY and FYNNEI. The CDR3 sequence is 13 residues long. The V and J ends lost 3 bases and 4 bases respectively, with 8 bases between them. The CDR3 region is CASSESRPDTQYF. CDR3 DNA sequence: TGTGCCAGCAGTGAGAGCAGGCCAGATACGCAGTATTTT.

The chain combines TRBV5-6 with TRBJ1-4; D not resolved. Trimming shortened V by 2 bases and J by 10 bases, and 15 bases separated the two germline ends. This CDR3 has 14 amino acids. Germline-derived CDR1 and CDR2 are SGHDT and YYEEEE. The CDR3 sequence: CASSLRVPGGKLFF. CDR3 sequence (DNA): TGTGCCAGCAGCTTACGGGTCCCCGGCGGAAAACTGTTTTTT.

The CDR3 nucleotides are TGCAGTGCTAGAGAAAGGGTGTCAGCTTATAATCAGCCCCAGCATTTT. Translated, it gives CSARERVSAYNQPQHF. This chain joins TRBV20-1 and TRBJ1-5; no clear D gene. This CDR3 has 16 residues. Germline CDR1 reads DFQATT; CDR2 reads SNEGSKA (reference sequence). V was cut by 0 bases and J by 4 bases, with 16 bases left in between.

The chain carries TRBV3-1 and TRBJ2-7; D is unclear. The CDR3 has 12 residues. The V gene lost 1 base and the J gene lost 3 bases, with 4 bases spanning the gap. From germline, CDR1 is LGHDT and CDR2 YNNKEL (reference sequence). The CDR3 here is CASSQVRYEQYF. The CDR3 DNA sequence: TGTGCCAGCAGCCAAGTGCGCTACGAGCAGTACTTC.

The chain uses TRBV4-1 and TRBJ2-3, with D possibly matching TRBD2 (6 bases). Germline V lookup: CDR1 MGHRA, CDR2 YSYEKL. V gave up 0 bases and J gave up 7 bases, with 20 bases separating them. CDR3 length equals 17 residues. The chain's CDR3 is CASSQDHGGGMAYTQYF. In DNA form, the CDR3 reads TGCGCCAGCAGCCAAGATCATGGTGGAGGGATGGCGTATACGCAGTATTTT.

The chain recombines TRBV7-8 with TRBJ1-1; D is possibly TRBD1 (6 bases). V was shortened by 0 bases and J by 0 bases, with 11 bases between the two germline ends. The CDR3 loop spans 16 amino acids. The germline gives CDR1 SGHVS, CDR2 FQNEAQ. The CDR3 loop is CASSLAFRTVNTEAFF. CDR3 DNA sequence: TGTGCCAGCAGCTTAGCTTTTCGGACAGTGAACACTGAAGCTTTCTTT.

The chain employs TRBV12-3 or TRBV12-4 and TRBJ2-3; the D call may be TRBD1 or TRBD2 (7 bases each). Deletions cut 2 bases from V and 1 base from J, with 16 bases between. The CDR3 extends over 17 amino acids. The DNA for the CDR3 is TGTGCCAGCAGTTTAAGGGAGGGGGCGCCTGGCACAGATACGCAGTATTTT. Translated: CASSLREGAPGTDTQYF.

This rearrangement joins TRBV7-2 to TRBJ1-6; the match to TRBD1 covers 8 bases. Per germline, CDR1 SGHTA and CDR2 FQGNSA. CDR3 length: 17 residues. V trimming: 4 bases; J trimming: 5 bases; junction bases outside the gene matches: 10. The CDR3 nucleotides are TGTGCCAGCAGCTGGGGGATGGGGACAGGCCATAATTCACCCCTCCACTTT. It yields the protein CASSWGMGTGHNSPLHF.

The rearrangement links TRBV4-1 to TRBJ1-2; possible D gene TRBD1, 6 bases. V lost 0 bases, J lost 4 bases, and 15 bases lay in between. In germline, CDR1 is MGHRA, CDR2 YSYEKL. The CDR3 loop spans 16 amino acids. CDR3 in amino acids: CASSQDPGQSLYGYTF. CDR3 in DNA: TGCGCCAGCAGCCAAGATCCAGGACAGAGCCTCTATGGCTACACCTTC.

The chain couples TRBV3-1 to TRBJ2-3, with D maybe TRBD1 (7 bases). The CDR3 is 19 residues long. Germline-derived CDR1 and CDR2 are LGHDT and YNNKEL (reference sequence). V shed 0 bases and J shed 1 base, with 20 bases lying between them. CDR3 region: CASSQEFRNGGGGTDTQYF. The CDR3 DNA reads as TGTGCCAGCAGCCAAGAGTTCCGAAACGGAGGGGGCGGCACAGATACGCAGTATTTT.

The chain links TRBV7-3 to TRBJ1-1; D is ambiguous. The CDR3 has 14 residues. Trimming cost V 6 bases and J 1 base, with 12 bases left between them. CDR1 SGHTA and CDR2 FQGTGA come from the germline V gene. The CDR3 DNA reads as TGTGCCAGCAGGCGTGAACCGGGGAACACTGAAGCTTTCTTT. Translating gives CASRREPGNTEAFF.

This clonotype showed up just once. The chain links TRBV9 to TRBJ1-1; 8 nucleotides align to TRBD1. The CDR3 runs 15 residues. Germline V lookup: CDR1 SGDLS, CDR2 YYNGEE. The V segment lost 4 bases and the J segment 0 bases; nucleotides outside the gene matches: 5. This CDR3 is CASSPLDRVNTEAFF. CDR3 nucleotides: TGTGCCAGCAGCCCCCTGGACAGGGTGAACACTGAAGCTTTCTTT.

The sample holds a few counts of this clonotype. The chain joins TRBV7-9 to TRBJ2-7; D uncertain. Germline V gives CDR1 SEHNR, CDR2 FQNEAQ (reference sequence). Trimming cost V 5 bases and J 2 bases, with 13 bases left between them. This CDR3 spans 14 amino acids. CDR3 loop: CASSLGEATYEQYF. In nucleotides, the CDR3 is TGTGCCAGCAGCCTTGGAGAGGCTACCTACGAGCAGTACTTC.

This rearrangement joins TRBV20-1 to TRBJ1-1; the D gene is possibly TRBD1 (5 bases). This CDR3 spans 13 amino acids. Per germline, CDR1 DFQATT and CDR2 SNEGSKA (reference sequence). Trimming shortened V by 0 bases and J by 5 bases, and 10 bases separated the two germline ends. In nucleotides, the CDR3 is TGCAGTGCTAGAGATCTTCGGGGGACTGAAGCTTTCTTT. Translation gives CSARDLRGTEAFF.

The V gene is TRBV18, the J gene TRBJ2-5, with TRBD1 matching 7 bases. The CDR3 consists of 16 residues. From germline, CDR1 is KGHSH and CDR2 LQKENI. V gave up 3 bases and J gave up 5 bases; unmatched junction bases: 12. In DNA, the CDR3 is TGTGCCAGCTCACCGACGGACAGGTCCCTTCGGGAGACCCAGTACTTC. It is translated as CASSPTDRSLRETQYF.

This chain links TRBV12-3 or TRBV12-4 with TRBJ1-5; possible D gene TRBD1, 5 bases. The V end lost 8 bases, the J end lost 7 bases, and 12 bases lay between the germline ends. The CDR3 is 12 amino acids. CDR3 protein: CASSFGGQPQHF. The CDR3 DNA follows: TGTGCCAGCTCCTTTGGGGGGCAGCCCCAGCATTTT.

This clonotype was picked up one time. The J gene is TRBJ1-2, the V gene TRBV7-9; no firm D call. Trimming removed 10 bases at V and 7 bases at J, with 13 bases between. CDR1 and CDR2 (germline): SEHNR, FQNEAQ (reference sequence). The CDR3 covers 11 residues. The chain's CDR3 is CAISLGPGYTF. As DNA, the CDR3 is TGTGCCATTTCCCTCGGACCTGGCTACACCTTC.

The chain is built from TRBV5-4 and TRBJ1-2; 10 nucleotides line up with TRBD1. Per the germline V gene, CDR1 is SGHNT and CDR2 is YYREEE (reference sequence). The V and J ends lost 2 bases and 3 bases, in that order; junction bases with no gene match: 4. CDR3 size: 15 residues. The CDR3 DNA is TGTGCCAGCAGCTTACCGGGACAGGGGTACTATGGCTACACCTTC. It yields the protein CASSLPGQGYYGYTF. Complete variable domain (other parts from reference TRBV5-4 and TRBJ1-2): ETGVTQSPTHLIKTRGQQVTLRCSSQSGHNTVSWYQQALGQGPQFIFQYYREEENGRGNFPPRFSGLQFPNYSSELNVNALELDDSALYLCASSLPGQGYYGYTFGSGTRLTVV.

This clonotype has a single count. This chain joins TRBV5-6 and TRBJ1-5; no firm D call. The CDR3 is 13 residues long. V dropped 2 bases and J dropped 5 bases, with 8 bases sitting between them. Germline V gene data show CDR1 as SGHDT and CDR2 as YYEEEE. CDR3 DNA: TGTGCCAGCAGCTTAGACCCCGATCAGCCCCAGCATTTT. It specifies CASSLDPDQPQHF.